This T cell receptor (beta chain) appears in the sequencing data of a study of T cells after posttransplantation cyclophosphamide. Assay used: immunoSEQ multiplex PCR; TCRdb lists only in-frame clones, some missing. The table shows 9,000 to 13,000 clones, with approximately 80% occurring only once. V shed 1 base and J shed 3 bases, with 4 bases lying between them. Germline lookup yields CDR1 SGHVS and CDR2 FQNEAQ. The CDR3 runs to 13 residues. A marrow graft followed busulfan-fludarabine conditioning, with cyclophosphamide on days +3 and +4. The receptor's source is a female patient in her forties or fifties who received an allogeneic stem cell transplant from a related donor, was CMV-positive, and had no GVHD. Some T cells may be graft donor cells. The starting material was PBMCs, obtained after allogeneic stem cell transplant with posttransplant cyclophosphamide. The rearrangement uses TRBV7-8 and TRBJ1-5, with D unclear. The CDR3: CASSLEPNQPQHF. Written as DNA, the CDR3 is TGTGCCAGCAGCTTAGAGCCCAATCAGCCCCAGCATTTT.